This T cell receptor (beta chain) is drawn from a study of low-dose radiotherapy and immunotherapy resistance in tumors. Time point described: before trial treatment. First-strand cDNA used TRAV- and TRBV-specific primers, covering alpha and beta chains. Using a constant-region primer together with a V-primer adapter, TCRs were subjected to around 20 PCR cycles of amplification. TCRdb independently ran MiXCR on the reads; one entry per CDR3 protein. Of approximately 70,000 distinct CDR3 sequences in the sample, less than 40% were seen once. Germline loops: CDR1 SQVTM, CDR2 ANQGSEA. V gave up 3 bases and J gave up 1 base, with 4 bases separating them. This CDR3 contains 11 residues.

The sequence was collected from a female donor with ovarian cancer. V is TRBV29-1 and J is TRBJ2-7; D remains unclear. This sample comprised PBMCs, obtained before treatment. The CDR3 DNA sequence: TGCAGCGTTGAGGTGTCCTACGAGCAGTACTTC. Its translation is CSVEVSYEQYF.